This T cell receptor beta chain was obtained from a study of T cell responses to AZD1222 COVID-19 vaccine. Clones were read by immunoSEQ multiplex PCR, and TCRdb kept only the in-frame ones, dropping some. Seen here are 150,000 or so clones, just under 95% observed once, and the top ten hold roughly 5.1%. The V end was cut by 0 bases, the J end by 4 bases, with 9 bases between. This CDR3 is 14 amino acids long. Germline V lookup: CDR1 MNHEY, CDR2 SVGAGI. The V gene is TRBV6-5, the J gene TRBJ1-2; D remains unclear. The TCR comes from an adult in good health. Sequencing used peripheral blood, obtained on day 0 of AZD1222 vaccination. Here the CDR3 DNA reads TGTGCCAGCAGTTACTCGGGTATAGGCTATGGCTACACCTTC. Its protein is CASSYSGIGYGYTF.